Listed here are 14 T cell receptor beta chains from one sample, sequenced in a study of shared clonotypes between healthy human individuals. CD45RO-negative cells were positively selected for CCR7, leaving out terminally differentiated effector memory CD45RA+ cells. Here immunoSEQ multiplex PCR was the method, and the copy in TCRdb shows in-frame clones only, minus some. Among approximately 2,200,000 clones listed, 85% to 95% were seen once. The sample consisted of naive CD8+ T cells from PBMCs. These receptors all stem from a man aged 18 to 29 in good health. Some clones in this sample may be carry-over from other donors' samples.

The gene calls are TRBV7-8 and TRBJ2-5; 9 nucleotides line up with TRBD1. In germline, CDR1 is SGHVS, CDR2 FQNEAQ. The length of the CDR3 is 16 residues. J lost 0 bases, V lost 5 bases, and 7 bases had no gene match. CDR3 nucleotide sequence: TGTGCCAGCAGCCATAGGACAGGGGAGTACCAAGAGACCCAGTACTTC. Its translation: CASSHRTGEYQETQYF.

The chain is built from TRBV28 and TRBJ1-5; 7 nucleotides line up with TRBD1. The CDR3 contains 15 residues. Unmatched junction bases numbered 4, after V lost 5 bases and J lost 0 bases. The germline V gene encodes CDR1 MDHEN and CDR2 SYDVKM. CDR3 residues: CASSRDSHSNQPQHF. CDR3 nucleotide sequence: TGTGCCAGCAGTCGGGACAGCCATAGCAATCAGCCCCAGCATTTT.

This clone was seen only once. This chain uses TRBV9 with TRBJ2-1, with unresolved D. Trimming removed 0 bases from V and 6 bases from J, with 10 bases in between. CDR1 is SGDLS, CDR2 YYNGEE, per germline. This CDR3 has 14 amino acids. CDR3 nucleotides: TGTGCCAGCAGCGTAGCCCTAGTTCCCAATGAGCAGTTCTTC. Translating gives CASSVALVPNEQFF.

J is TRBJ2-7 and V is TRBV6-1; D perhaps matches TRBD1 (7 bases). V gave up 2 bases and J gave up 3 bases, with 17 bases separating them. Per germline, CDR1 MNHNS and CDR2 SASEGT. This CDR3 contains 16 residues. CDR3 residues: CASSELGGGGYYEQYF. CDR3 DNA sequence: TGTGCCAGCAGTGAATTGGGTGGAGGGGGCTACTACGAGCAGTACTTC.

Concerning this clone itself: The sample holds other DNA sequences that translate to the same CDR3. The CDR3 here is CASSEGAGTDTQYF. The DNA for the CDR3 is TGTGCCAGCAGTGAAGGGGCGGGGACAGATACGCAGTATTTT. The chain uses TRBV25-1 and TRBJ2-3, with a weak D call TRBD2 (6 bases). Germline lookup yields CDR1 MGHDK and CDR2 SYGVNS. Trimming cost V 2 bases and J 3 bases, with 9 bases left between them. This CDR3 has 14 residues.

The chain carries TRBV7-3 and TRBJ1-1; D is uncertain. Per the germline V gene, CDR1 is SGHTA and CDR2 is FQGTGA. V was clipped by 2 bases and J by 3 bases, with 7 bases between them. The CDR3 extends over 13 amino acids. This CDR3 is CASSLESDTEAFF. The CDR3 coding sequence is TGTGCCAGCAGCTTAGAAAGTGACACTGAAGCTTTCTTT.

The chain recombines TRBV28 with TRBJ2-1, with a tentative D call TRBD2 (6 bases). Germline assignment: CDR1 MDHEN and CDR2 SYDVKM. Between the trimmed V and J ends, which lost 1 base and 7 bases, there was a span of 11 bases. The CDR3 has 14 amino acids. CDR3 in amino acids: CASSLFGSKNEQFF. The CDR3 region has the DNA TGTGCCAGCAGTTTATTCGGGAGTAAGAATGAGCAGTTCTTC.

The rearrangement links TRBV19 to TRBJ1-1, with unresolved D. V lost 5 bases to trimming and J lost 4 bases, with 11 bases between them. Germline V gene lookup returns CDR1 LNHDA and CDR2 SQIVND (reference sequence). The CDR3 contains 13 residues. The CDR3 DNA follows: TGTGCCAGTAGTCTGGCCGTGTCCACTGAAGCTTTCTTT. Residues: CASSLAVSTEAFF.

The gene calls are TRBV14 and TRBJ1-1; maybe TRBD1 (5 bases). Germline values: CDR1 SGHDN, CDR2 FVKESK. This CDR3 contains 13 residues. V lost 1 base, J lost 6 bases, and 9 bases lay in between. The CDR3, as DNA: TGTGCCAGCAGCCAAGTGCCGGGGGCTGAAGCTTTCTTT. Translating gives CASSQVPGAEAFF.

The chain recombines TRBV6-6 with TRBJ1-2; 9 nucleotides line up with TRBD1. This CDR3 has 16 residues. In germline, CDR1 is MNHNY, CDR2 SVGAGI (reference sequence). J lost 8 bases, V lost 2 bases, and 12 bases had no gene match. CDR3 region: CASSYNNAGTGFGYTF. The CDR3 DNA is TGTGCCAGCAGTTACAATAATGCCGGGACAGGGTTCGGCTACACCTTC.

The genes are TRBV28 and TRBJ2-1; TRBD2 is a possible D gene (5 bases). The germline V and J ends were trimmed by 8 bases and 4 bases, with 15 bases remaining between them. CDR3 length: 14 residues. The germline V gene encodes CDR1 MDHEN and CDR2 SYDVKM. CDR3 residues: CASVASPGYNEQFF. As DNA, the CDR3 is TGTGCCAGCGTTGCATCCCCGGGGTACAATGAGCAGTTCTTC.

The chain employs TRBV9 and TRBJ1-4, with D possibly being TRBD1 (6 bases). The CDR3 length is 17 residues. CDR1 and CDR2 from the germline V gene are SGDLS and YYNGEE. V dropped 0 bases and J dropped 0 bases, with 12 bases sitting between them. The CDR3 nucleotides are TGTGCCAGCAGCGTAGGGACAGTACTTGCAACTAATGAAAAACTGTTTTTT. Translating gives CASSVGTVLATNEKLFF. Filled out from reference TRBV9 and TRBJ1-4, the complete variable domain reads DSGVTQTPKHLITATGQRVTLRCSPRSGDLSVYWYQQSLDQGLQFLIQYYNGEERAKGNILERFSAQQFPDLHSELNLSSLELGDSALYFCASSVGTVLATNEKLFFGSGTQLSVL.

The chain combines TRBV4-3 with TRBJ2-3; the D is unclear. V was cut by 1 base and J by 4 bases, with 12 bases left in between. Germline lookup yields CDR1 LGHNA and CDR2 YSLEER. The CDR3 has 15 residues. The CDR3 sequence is CASSQVRNKADTQYF. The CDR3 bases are TGCGCCAGCAGCCAAGTCAGGAATAAGGCAGATACGCAGTATTTT.

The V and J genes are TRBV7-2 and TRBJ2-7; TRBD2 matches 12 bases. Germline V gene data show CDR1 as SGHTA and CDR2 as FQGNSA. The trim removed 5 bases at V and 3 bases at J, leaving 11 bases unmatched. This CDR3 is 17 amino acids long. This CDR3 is CASSPTLAGGGFYEQYF. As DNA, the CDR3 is TGTGCCAGCAGCCCGACCCTAGCGGGAGGGGGTTTCTACGAGCAGTACTTC.